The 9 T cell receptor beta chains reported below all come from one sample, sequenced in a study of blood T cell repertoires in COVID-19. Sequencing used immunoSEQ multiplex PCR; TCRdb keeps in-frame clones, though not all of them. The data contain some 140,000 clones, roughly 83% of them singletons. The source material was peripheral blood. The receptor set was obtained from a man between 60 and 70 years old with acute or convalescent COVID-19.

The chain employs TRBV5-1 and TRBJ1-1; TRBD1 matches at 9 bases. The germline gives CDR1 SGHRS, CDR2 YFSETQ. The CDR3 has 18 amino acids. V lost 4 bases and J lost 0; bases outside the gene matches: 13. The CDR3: CASSPRGDRVAVNTEAFF. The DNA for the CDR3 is TGCGCCAGCAGCCCGAGAGGGGACAGGGTAGCCGTGAACACTGAAGCTTTCTTT.

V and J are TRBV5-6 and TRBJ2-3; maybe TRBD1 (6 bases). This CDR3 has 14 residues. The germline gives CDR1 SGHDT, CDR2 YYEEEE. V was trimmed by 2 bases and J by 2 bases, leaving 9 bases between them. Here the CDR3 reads CASSFLGATDTQYF. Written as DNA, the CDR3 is TGTGCCAGCAGCTTTCTGGGGGCCACAGATACGCAGTATTTT.

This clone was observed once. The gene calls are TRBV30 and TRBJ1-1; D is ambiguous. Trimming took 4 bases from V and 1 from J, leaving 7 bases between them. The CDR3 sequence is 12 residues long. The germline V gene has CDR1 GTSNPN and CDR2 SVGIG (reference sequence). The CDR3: CAWIRGNTEAFF. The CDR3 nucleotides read TGTGCCTGGATCCGGGGGAACACTGAAGCTTTCTTT. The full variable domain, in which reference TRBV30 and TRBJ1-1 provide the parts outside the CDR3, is SQTIHQWPATLVQPVGSPLSLECTVEGTSNPNLYWYRQAAGRGLQLLFYSVGIGQISSEVPQNLSASRPQDRQFILSSKKLLLSDSGFYLCAWIRGNTEAFFGQGTRLTVV.

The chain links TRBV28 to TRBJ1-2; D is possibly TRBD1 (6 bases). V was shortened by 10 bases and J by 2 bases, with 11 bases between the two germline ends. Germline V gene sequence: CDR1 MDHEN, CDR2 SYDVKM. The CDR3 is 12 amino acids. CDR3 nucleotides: TGTGCCACTCCGACAGGCAACTATGGCTACACCTTC. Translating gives CATPTGNYGYTF.

CDR3 DNA: TGCGCCAGCAGCTTGGGACAGGGGAGGTCAGATACGCAGTATTTT. Its protein is CASSLGQGRSDTQYF. The chain carries TRBV5-1 and TRBJ2-3, with 8 positions matching TRBD1. The CDR3 spans 15 residues. V was pared by 0 bases and J by 4 bases, with 4 bases of the junction left unmatched. Germline-derived CDR1 and CDR2 are SGHRS and YFSETQ.

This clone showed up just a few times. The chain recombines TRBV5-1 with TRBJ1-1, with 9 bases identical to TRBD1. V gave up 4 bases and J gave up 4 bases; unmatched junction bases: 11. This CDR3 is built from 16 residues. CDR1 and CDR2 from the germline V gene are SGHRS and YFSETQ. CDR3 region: CASSGDRGALVTEAFF. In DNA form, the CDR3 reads TGCGCCAGCAGCGGAGACAGGGGGGCTCTGGTCACTGAAGCTTTCTTT. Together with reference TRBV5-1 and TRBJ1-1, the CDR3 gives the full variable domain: KAGVTQTPRYLIKTRGQQVTLSCSPISGHRSVSWYQQTPGQGLQFLFEYFSETQRNKGNFPGRFSGRQFSNSRSEMNVSTLELGDSALYLCASSGDRGALVTEAFFGQGTRLTVV.

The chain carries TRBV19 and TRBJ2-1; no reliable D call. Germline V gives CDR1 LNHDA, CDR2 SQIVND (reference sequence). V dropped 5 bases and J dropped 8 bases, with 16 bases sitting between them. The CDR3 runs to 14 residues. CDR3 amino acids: CASSPVGYEDEQFF. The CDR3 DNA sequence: TGTGCCAGTAGTCCCGTAGGATACGAGGATGAGCAGTTCTTC.

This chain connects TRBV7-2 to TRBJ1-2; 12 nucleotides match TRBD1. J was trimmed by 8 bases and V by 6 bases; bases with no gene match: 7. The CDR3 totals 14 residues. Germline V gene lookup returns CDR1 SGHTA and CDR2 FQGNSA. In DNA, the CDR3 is TGTGCCAGCAGTGAGGGACAGGGGGCTTACGGCTACACCTTC. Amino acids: CASSEGQGAYGYTF.

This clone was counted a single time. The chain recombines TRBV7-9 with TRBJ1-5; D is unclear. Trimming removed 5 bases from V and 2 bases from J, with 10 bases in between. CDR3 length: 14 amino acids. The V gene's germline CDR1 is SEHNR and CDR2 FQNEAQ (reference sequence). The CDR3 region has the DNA TGTGCCAGCAGCGCGGGTTCGGGCAATCAGCCCCAGCATTTT. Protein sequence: CASSAGSGNQPQHF.